This TCR beta chain was observed in a study of shared clonotypes between healthy human individuals. About the study: Per donor, CD8 memory used one plate, CD8 naive used two, CD4 memory used three and CD4 naive used three. Whole-study findings and limits: Generally, naive subsets (rather than memory subsets) showed larger estimated richness.

Germline V gene data show CDR1 as SGHNT and CDR2 as YYREEE (reference sequence). The length of the CDR3 is 15 residues. V was pared by 4 bases and J by 6 bases, with 19 bases between. Donors, healthy HIV-negative adults, lacked recent acute infections or vaccinations. A CD45RA+ naive subset and a CD45RA-negative memory subset were split from CD4+ cells. Concerning this clone itself: The antigen is unknown.

The table came from immunoSEQ multiplex PCR; TCRdb's copy has only in-frame clones and leaves some out. This sample yields about 1 million clones, of which roughly 80% are seen a single time; around 1.5% belongs to the top ten. The sequence came from a man between 18 and 29 years old in good health. The sequenced sample consisted of memory CD4+ T cells sorted from blood. Subset noted: CD45RA-negative fraction. This chain links TRBV5-4 with TRBJ1-1; tentatively, D is TRBD1 (6 bases). Here the CDR3 reads CASSERGGANPEAFF. The CDR3 DNA reads as TGTGCCAGCAGCGAACGCGGGGGGGCAAACCCTGAAGCTTTCTTT. Full variable domain (rest looked up from reference TRBV5-4 and TRBJ1-1): ETGVTQSPTHLIKTRGQQVTLRCSSQSGHNTVSWYQQALGQGPQFIFQYYREEENGRGNFPPRFSGLQFPNYSSELNVNALELDDSALYLCASSERGGANPEAFFGQGTRLTVV.